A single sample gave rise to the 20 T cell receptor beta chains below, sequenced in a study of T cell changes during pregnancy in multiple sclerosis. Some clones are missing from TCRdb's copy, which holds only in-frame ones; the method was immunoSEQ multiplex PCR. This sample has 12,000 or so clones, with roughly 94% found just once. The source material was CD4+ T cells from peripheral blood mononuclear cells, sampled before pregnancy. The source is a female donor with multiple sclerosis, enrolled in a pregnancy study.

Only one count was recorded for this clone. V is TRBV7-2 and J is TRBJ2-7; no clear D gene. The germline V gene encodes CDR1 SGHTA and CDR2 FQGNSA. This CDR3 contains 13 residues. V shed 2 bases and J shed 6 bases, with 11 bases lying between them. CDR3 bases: TGTGCCAGCAGCTTATCACCGCCTAGCGAGCAGTACTTC. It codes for CASSLSPPSEQYF.

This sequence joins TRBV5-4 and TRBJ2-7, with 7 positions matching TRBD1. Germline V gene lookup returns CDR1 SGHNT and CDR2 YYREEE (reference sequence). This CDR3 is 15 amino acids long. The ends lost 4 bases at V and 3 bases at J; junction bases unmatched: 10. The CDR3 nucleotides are TGTGCCAGCAGCCCTCTCCCGGGACAGAACTACGAGCAGTACTTC. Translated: CASSPLPGQNYEQYF.

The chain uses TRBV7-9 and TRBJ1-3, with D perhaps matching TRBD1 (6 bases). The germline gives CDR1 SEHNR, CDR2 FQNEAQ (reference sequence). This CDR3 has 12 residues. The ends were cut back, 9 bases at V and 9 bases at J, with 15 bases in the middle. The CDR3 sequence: CASNREGGTIYF. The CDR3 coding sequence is TGTGCCAGTAACCGAGAAGGGGGCACCATATATTTT.

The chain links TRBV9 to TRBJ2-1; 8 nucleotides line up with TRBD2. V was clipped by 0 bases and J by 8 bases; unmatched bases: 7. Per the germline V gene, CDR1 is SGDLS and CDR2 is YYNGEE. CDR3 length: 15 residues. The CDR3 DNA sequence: TGTGCCAGCAGCGTAGGAGGACTAGCCAGCGATGAGCAGTTCTTC. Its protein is CASSVGGLASDEQFF.

The CDR3 loop reads CASSYSTGDNEQFF. The CDR3 nucleotides read TGTGCCAGCAGTTACTCGACAGGGGACAATGAGCAGTTCTTC. This chain links TRBV6-6 with TRBJ2-1, with TRBD1 matching over 8 bases. Losses at the gene ends were 0 bases for V and 5 bases for J; bases not matched to a gene: 0. CDR1 and CDR2 from the germline V gene are MNHNY and SVGAGI (reference sequence). CDR3 length: 14 amino acids.

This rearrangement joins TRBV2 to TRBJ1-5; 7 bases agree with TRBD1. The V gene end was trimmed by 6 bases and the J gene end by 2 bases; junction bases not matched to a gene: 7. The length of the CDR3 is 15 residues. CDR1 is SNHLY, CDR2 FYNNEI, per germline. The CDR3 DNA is TGTGCCAGCAGGTTCGGGACAGCTGGCAATCAGCCCCAGCATTTT. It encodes CASRFGTAGNQPQHF.

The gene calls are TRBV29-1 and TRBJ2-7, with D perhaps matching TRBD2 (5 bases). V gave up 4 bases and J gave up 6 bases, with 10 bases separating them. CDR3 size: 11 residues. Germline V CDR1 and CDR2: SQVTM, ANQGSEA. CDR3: CSVGTAGEQYF. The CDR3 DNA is TGCAGCGTTGGGACTGCGGGCGAGCAGTACTTC.

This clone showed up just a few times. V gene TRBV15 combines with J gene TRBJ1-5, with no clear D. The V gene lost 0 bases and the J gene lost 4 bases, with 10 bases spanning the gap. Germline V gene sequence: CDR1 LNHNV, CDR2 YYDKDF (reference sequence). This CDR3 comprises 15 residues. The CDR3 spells CATSRDVPQNQPQHF. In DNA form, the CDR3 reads TGTGCCACCAGCAGAGATGTCCCCCAGAATCAGCCCCAGCATTTT.

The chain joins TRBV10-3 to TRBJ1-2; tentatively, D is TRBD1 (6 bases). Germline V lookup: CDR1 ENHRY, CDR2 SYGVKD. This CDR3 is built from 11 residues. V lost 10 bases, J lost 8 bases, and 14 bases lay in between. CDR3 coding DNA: TGTGCCACCTCAGGGGCTGGAGGCTACACCTTC. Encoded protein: CATSGAGGYTF.

The CDR3 protein is CASRRGRVNGYTF. For the CDR3, the DNA is TGTGCCAGCAGAAGGGGGCGGGTGAATGGCTACACCTTC. This chain joins TRBV6-5 and TRBJ1-2; 7 bases match TRBD1. V lost 6 bases to trimming and J lost 6 bases; unmatched junction nucleotides: 7. Per germline, CDR1 MNHEY and CDR2 SVGAGI. This CDR3 comprises 13 residues.

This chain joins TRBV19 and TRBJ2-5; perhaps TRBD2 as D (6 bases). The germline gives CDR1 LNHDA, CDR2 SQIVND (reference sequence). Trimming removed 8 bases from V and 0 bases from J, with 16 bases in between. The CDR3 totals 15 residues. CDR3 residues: CASQSGGKYQETQYF. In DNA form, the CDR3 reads TGTGCCAGTCAATCCGGCGGGAAGTACCAAGAGACCCAGTACTTC.

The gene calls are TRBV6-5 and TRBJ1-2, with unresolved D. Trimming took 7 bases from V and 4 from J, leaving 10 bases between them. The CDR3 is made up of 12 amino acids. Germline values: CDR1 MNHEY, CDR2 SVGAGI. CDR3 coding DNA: TGTGCCAGCATGGGAGGAGGCTATGGCTACACCTTC. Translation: CASMGGGYGYTF.

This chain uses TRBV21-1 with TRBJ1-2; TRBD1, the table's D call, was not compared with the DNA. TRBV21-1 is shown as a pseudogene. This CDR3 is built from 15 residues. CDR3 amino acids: CASRSTGGVNYGYTF. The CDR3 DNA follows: TGTGCCAGCAGGTCAACAGGGGGAGTAAACTATGGCTACACCTTC.

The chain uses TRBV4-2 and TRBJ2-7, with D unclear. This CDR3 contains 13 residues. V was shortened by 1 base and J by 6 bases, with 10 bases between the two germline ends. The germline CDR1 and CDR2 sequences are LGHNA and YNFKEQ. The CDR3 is CASSQAPPGEQYF. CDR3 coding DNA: TGTGCCAGCAGCCAAGCCCCGCCCGGCGAGCAGTACTTC.

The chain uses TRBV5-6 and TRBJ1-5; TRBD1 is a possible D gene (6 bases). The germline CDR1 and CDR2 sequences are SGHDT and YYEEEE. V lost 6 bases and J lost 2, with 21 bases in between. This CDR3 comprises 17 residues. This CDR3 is CASILTWGQFGNQPQHF. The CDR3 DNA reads TGTGCCAGCATCCTGACTTGGGGACAATTTGGCAATCAGCCCCAGCATTTT.

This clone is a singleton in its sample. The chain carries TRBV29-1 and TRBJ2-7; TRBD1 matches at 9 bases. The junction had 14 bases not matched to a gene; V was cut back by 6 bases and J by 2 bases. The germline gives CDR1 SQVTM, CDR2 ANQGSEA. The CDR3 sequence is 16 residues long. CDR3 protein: CSVRNPGTGPTYEQYF. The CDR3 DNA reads TGCAGCGTCCGCAACCCCGGGACAGGGCCCACCTACGAGCAGTACTTC.

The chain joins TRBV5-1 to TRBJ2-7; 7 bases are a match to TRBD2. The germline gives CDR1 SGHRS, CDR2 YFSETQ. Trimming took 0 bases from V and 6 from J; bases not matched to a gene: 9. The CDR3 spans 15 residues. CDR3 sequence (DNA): TGCGCCAGCAGCTTGGTTGTAGCGGGTCCCCCCGAGCAGTACTTC. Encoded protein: CASSLVVAGPPEQYF.

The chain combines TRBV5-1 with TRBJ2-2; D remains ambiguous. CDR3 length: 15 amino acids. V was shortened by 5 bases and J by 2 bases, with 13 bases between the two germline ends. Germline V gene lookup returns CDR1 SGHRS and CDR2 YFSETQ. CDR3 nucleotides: TGCGCCAGCAGTCTGGCTCAGGAAAACACCGGGGAGCTGTTTTTT. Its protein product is CASSLAQENTGELFF. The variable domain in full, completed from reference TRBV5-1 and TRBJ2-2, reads KAGVTQTPRYLIKTRGQQVTLSCSPISGHRSVSWYQQTPGQGLQFLFEYFSETQRNKGNFPGRFSGRQFSNSRSEMNVSTLELGDSALYLCASSLAQENTGELFFGEGSRLTVL.

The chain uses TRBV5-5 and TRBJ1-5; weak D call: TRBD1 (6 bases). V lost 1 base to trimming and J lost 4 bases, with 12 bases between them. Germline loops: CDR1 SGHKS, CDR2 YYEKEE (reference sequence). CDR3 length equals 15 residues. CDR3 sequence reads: CASSLFFRGNQPQHF. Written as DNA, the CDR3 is TGTGCCAGCAGCTTGTTCTTCAGGGGAAATCAGCCCCAGCATTTT.

The CDR3 DNA reads as TGTGCCAGTATGGGGGGATACGAGCAGTACTTC. Translation: CASMGGYEQYF. The V call is TRBV7-8, the J call TRBJ2-7, with a tentative D call TRBD2 (6 bases). The CDR3 contains 11 residues. Germline V gives CDR1 SGHVS, CDR2 FQNEAQ. V shed 9 bases and J shed 4 bases, with 10 bases lying between them.